This T cell receptor beta chain was documented in a study of blood T cell repertoires in COVID-19. Study context: Samples representing acute and convalescent COVID-19 were sourced from the United States, Italy and Spain. PBMCs, B-cell-depleted T cells, or T cells were the source of the cDNA or gDNA that made up the material.

Original analysis: Estimation of nucleated cell counts was performed using reference gene primer amplification. Method: immunoSEQ multiplex PCR; TCRdb's copy keeps in-frame clones and lacks some. V and J calls and clone size follow that table, whereas D and trimming were derived from the DNA. The table has some 200,000 clones, 80% to 90% seen once. The TCR was taken from a man aged 50 to 59 with active or convalescent COVID-19. Sequenced: peripheral blood.

Written as DNA, the CDR3 is TGTGCCAGCAGCCAGGGTAAATGGACAGGGGGAGAAGAGACCCAGTACTTC. Translating gives CASSQGKWTGGEETQYF. This chain connects TRBV4-2 to TRBJ2-5; 10 nucleotides agree with TRBD1. Germline CDR1 reads LGHNA; CDR2 reads YNFKEQ. J gave up 3 bases and V 3 bases, and 10 bases lay outside the gene matches. CDR3 length: 17 amino acids.